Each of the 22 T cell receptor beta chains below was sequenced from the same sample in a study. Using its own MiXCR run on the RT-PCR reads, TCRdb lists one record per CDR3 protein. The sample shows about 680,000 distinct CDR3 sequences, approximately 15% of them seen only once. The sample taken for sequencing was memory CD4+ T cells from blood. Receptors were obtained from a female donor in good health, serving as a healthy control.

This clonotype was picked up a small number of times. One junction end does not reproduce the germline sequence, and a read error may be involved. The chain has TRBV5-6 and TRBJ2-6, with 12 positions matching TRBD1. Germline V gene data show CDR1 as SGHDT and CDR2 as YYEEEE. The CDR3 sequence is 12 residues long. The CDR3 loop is CASSWDRGLGDF. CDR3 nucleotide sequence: TGTGCCAGCAGCTGGGACAGGGGGCTGGGCGATTTC.

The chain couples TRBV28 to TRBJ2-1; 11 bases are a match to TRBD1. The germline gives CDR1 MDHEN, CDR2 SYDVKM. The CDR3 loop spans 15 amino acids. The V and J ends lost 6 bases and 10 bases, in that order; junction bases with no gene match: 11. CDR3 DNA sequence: TGTGCCAGCAGAGCCGGGACAGGGGGGTTCAAGGAGCAGTTCTTC. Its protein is CASRAGTGGFKEQFF.

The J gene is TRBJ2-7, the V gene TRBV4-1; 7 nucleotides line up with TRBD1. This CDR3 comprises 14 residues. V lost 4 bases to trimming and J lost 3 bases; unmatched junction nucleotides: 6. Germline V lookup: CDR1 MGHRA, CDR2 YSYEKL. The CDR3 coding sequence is TGCGCCAGCAGCCTTCGCGGACAGGACTACGAGCAGTACTTC. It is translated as CASSLRGQDYEQYF.

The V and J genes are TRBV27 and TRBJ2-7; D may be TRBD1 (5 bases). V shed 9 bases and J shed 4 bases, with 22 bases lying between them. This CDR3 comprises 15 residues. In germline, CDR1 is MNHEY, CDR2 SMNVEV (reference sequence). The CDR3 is CASARALLGQYEQYF. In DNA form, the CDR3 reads TGTGCCAGTGCCCGGGCCCTATTGGGGCAATACGAGCAGTACTTC.

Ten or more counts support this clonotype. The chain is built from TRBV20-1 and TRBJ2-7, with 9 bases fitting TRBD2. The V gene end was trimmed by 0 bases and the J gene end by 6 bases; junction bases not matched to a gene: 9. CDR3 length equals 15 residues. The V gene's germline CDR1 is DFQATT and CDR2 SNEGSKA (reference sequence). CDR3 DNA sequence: TGCAGTGCTAGAGATCGGCGGACTAGCGACGGCGAGCAGTACTTC. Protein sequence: CSARDRRTSDGEQYF.

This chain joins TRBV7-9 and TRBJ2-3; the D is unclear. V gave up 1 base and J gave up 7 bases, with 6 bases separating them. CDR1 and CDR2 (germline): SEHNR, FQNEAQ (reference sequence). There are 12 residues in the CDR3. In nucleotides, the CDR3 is TGTGCCAGCAGCTTAGGAGCAAATACGCAGTATTTT. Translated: CASSLGANTQYF.

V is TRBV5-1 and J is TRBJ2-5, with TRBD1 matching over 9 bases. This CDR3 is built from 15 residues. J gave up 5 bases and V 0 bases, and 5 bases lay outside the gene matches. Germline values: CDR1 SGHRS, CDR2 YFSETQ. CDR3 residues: CASSLGGQGEETQYF. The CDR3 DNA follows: TGCGCCAGCAGCTTGGGGGGACAGGGTGAGGAGACCCAGTACTTC.

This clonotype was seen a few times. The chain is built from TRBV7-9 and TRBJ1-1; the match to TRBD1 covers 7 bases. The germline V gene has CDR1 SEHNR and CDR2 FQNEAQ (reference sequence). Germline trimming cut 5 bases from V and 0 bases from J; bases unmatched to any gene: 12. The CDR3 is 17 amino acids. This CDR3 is CASSPRRTGEMNTEAFF. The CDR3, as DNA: TGTGCCAGCAGCCCGAGAAGGACAGGCGAGATGAACACTGAAGCTTTCTTT.

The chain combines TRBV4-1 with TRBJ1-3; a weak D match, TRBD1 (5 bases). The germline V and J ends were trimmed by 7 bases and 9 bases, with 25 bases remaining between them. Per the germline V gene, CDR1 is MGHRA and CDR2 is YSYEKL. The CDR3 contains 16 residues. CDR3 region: CASTHGSLTPGGTIYF. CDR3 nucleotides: TGCGCCAGCACCCATGGGAGCCTTACGCCTGGGGGCACCATATATTTT.

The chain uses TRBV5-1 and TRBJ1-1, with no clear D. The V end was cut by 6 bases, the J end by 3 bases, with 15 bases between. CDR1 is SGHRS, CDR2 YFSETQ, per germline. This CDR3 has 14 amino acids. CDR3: CASTLDGRDTEAFF. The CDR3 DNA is TGCGCCAGCACCCTAGACGGGCGGGACACTGAAGCTTTCTTT.

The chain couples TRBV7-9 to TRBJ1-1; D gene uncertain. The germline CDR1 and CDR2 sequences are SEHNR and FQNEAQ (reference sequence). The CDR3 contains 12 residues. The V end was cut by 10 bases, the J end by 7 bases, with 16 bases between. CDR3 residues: CATWAAADEAFF. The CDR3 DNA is TGTGCCACTTGGGCGGCAGCAGATGAAGCTTTCTTT.

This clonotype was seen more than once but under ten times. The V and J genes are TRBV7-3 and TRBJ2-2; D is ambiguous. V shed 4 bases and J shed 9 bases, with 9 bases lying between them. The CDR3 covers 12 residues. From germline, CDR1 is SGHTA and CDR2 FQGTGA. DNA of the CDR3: TGTGCCAGCAGCTCCCCCGGCAGGGAGCTGTTTTTT. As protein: CASSSPGRELFF.

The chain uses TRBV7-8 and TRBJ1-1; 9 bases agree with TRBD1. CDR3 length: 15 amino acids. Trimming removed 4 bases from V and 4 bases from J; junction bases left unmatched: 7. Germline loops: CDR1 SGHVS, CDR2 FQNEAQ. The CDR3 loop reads CASSSLRDRATEAFF. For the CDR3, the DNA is TGTGCCAGCAGCTCCCTTAGGGACAGGGCCACTGAAGCTTTCTTT.

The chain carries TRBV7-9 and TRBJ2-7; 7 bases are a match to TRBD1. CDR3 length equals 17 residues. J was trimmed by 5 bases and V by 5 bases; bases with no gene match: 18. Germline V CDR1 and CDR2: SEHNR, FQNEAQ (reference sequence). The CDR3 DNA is TGTGCCAGCAGCCCGATACGCTGGACAGGACCCTCGGACGAGCAGTACTTC. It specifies CASSPIRWTGPSDEQYF.

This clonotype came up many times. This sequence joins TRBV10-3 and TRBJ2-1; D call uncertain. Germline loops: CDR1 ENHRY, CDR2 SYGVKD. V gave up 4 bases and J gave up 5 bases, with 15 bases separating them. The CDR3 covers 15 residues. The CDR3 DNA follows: TGTGCCATCAGTGGGCGGCTAGGGTTAGACAATGAGCAGTTCTTC. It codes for CAISGRLGLDNEQFF.

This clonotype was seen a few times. CDR3 residues: CASSRWTSGVQETQYF. DNA of the CDR3: TGCGCCAGCAGCCGATGGACTAGCGGAGTCCAAGAGACCCAGTACTTC. The rearrangement links TRBV5-1 to TRBJ2-5, with 10 nucleotides matching TRBD2. The V gene's germline CDR1 is SGHRS and CDR2 YFSETQ. This CDR3 region has 16 residues. The junction had 7 bases not matched to a gene; V was cut back by 4 bases and J by 1 base.

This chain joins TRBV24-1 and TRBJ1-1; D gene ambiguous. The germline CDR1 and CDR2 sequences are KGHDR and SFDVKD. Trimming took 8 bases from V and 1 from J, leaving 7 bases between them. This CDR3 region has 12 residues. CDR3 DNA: TGTGCCACCATGTCCAGGAACACTGAAGCTTTCTTT. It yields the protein CATMSRNTEAFF.

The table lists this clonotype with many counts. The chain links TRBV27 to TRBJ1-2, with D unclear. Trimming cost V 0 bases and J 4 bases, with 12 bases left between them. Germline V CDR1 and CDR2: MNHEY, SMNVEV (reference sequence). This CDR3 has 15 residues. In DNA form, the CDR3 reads TGTGCCAGCAGTTTATCCTCCGGTATCAGCTATGGCTACACCTTC. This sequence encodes CASSLSSGISYGYTF.

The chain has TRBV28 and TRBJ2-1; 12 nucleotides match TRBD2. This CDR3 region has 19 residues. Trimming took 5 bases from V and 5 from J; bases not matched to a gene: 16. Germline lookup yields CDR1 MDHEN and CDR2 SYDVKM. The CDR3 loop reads CASSPRRTSGTTVDNEQFF. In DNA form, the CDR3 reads TGTGCCAGCAGTCCAAGAAGGACTAGCGGGACAACGGTGGACAATGAGCAGTTCTTC.

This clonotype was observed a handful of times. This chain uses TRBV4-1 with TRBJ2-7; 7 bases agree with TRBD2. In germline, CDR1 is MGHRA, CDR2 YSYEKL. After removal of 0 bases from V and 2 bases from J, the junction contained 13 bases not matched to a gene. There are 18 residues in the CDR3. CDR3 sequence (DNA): TGCGCCAGCAGCCAAGATCTTGGAAGCGGGGCTTACACCTACGAGCAGTACTTC. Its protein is CASSQDLGSGAYTYEQYF.

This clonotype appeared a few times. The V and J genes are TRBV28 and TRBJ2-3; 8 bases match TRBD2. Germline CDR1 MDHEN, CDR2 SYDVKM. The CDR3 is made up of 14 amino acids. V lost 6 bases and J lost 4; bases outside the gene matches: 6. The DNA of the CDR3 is TGTGCCAGCAGCCTAGCGGGCACCTCAGATACGCAGTATTTT. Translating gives CASSLAGTSDTQYF.

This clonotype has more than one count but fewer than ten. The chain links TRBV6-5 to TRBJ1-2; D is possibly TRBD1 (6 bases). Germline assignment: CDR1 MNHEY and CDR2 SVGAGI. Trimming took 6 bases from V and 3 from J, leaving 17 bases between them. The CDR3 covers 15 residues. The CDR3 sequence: CASRSTDRRHYGYTF. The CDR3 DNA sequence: TGTGCCAGCAGATCCACGGACAGACGACACTATGGCTACACCTTC.